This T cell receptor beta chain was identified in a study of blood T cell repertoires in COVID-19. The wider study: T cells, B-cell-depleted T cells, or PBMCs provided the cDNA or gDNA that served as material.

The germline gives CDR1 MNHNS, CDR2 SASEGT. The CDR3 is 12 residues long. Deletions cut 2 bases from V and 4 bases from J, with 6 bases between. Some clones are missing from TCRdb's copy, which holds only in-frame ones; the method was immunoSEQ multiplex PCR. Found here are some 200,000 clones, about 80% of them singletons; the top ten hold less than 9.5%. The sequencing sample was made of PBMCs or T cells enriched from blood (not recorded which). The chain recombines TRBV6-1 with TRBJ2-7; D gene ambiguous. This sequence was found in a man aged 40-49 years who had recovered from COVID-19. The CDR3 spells CASSETRYEQYF. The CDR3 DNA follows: TGTGCCAGCAGTGAAACGAGGTACGAGCAGTACTTC.